Listed below are T cell receptor beta chains from one sample, sequenced in a study of tumor-infiltrating lymphocytes in primary liver carcinoma. TCRdb ran MiXCR on the multiplex PCR reads and lists one entry per CDR3 protein. This table has about 320,000 distinct CDR3 sequences, more than 55% appearing once. The material sequenced was peripheral blood. The receptors were gathered from a middle-aged man with primary liver carcinoma and hepatitis B virus infection. CDR3s include the opening cysteine and the closing phenylalanine or tryptophan. Fields, in order: clone size, J gene, D gene, V gene, CDR3 DNA, CDR3 protein. D genes are given only for firm matches. The listing skips clone size in some rows; elsewhere it reads once, few, many or a size class.

clone size: .; J gene: TRBJ2-7; D gene: TRBD2; V gene: TRBV13; CDR3 DNA: TGTGCCAGCAGCTCGAGGGGTAGCGGGGAGCAGTACTTC; CDR3 protein: CASSSRGSGEQYF
clone size: .; J gene: TRBJ1-3; D gene: .; V gene: TRBV28; CDR3 DNA: TGTGCCAGCATACCCGGGACCGCTGGAAACACCATATATTTT; CDR3 protein: CASIPGTAGNTIYF
clone size: many; J gene: TRBJ1-5; D gene: .; V gene: TRBV4-3; CDR3 DNA: TGCGCCAGCAGCCGCGATGACGGGAGCAATCAGCCCCAGCATTTT; CDR3 protein: CASSRDDGSNQPQHF
clone size: .; J gene: TRBJ1-2; D gene: .; V gene: TRBV11-2; CDR3 DNA: TGTGCCAGCAGCGGCAGGGGTTTAGACTATGGCTACGCCTTC; CDR3 protein: CASSGRGLDYGYAF
clone size: .; J gene: TRBJ2-3; D gene: .; V gene: TRBV7-9; CDR3 DNA: TGTGCCAGCAGCTCCAGTGTAGATACGCAGTATTTT; CDR3 protein: CASSSSVDTQYF
clone size: .; J gene: TRBJ1-1; D gene: .; V gene: TRBV11-1; CDR3 DNA: TGTGCCAGCAGCTACCTGGGGGGGCGATACACCGAAGCTCTCTTT; CDR3 protein: CASSYLGGRYTEALF
clone size: .; J gene: TRBJ2-2; D gene: .; V gene: TRBV6-5; CDR3 DNA: TGTGTCAGCAGTTACAAAAACCGGGGGTACGGCACCGGGGAGCTGTTTTTT; CDR3 protein: CVSSYKNRGYGTGELFF
clone size: .; J gene: TRBJ2-1; D gene: .; V gene: TRBV29-1; CDR3 DNA: TGCAACGTTGCAACCAGTCGCTACAATGAGCAGCTCTTC; CDR3 protein: CNVATSRYNEQLF
clone size: many; J gene: TRBJ2-3; D gene: .; V gene: TRBV12-3/TRBV12-4; CDR3 DNA: TGTGCCAGCAGTTTGAAGGAGACGAATACGCAGTATTTT; CDR3 protein: CASSLKETNTQYF
clone size: .; J gene: TRBJ1-1; D gene: .; V gene: TRBV13; CDR3 DNA: TGTGCCAGCAGCTGGCAGGGGCTGAAGACTGATGCTTTCTTT; CDR3 protein: CASSWQGLKTDAFF
clone size: .; J gene: TRBJ2-2; D gene: .; V gene: TRBV12-3/TRBV12-4; CDR3 DNA: TGTGCCAGCAGCACAGGGAGTATTAACACCGGGGAGCTGTTTTTT; CDR3 protein: CASSTGSINTGELFF
clone size: .; J gene: TRBJ2-7; D gene: TRBD2; V gene: TRBV11-1; CDR3 DNA: TGTGCCATCAGCCCGGTATGGCGGGGGGACGAGCCGTACTTC; CDR3 protein: CAISPVWRGDEPYF
clone size: .; J gene: TRBJ2-4; D gene: TRBD2; V gene: TRBV28; CDR3 DNA: TGTGCCAGCAGTTCGGGGGGGGCCAAAAACATTCTGTACTTC; CDR3 protein: CASSSGGAKNILYF
clone size: many; J gene: TRBJ2-2; D gene: .; V gene: TRBV13; CDR3 DNA: TGTGCCAGCAGCTTAGGCCTCCAGGGGTCAGCCGGGGAGCTGTTTTTT; CDR3 protein: CASSLGLQGSAGELFF
clone size: .; J gene: TRBJ1-2; D gene: .; V gene: TRBV5-6; CDR3 DNA: TGTGCCAGCAGCTTCCGAGAGGGCTACACCTTC; CDR3 protein: CASSFREGYTF
clone size: many; J gene: TRBJ2-7; D gene: TRBD1; V gene: TRBV29-1; CDR3 DNA: TGCAGCGTTGGGACAGGAGCCTACGAGCAGTACTTC; CDR3 protein: CSVGTGAYEQYF
clone size: .; J gene: TRBJ2-3; D gene: TRBD2; V gene: TRBV5-4; CDR3 DNA: TGTGCCAACAGCTTTGGACTATCGGGAGGATCTAGCACAGATACGCAGTATTTT; CDR3 protein: CANSFGLSGGSSTDTQYF
clone size: .; J gene: TRBJ2-6; D gene: .; V gene: TRBV12-3/TRBV12-4; CDR3 DNA: TGTGCCAGAAGTTTGAGCTCTGGGGCCAACGTCCTGACCTTC; CDR3 protein: CARSLSSGANVLTF
clone size: .; J gene: TRBJ2-1; D gene: TRBD2; V gene: TRBV6-2/TRBV6-3; CDR3 DNA: TGTGCCAGCATCAGGGGAGCGGGAGGCGTCTCCTACAGTGAGCAGTTCTTC; CDR3 protein: CASIRGAGGVSYSEQFF
clone size: .; J gene: TRBJ2-1; D gene: .; V gene: TRBV7-9; CDR3 DNA: TGTGCCAGCCGCTTCGGCGGAGGCAGCGATGATCAGTTCTTC; CDR3 protein: CASRFGGGSDDQFF
clone size: once; J gene: TRBJ2-7; D gene: .; V gene: TRBV6-1; CDR3 DNA: TGTGCTAACAGTGAAACTTACGACCTCGGGCAGTACTTC; CDR3 protein: CANSETYDLGQYF
clone size: .; J gene: TRBJ1-1; D gene: .; V gene: TRBV5-1; CDR3 DNA: TGCGCCAGCAGCTCACATCCGAGGGACGCTGAAGCTTTCTTT; CDR3 protein: CASSSHPRDAEAFF
clone size: .; J gene: TRBJ1-1; D gene: .; V gene: TRBV11-3; CDR3 DNA: TGTGCCAGCAGCTCGAGCGGGACGCCTACTGAAGCTTTCTTT; CDR3 protein: CASSSSGTPTEAFF
clone size: .; J gene: TRBJ1-1; D gene: .; V gene: TRBV6-1; CDR3 DNA: TGTGCCAGCAGTGCCCTCGTTGGACTGAACACTGAAGCTTCCTTT; CDR3 protein: CASSALVGLNTEASF
clone size: few; J gene: TRBJ2-1; D gene: .; V gene: TRBV5-1; CDR3 DNA: TGCGCCAGCAGCTTGAGGGCCCCCAGCGATGAGCAGTTCTTC; CDR3 protein: CASSLRAPSDEQFF
clone size: .; J gene: TRBJ2-5; D gene: .; V gene: TRBV7-9; CDR3 DNA: TGTGCCAGCAGCTTACCAGTCGGGAGTATTCCCGAGACCCAGTACTTC; CDR3 protein: CASSLPVGSIPETQYF
clone size: .; J gene: TRBJ2-7; D gene: .; V gene: TRBV4-3; CDR3 DNA: TGTGCCAGCAGCCAAGGTTCCCTAGAGGGAGCATCCACTGAGCAGTACTTC; CDR3 protein: CASSQGSLEGASTEQYF
clone size: .; J gene: TRBJ2-1; D gene: .; V gene: TRBV11-1; CDR3 DNA: TGTGCCGGCAGAAAAAAGATGAGAATAGGAGGGGATGAGCAGTTCTTC; CDR3 protein: CAGRKKMRIGGDEQFF
clone size: .; J gene: TRBJ1-3; D gene: .; V gene: TRBV29-1; CDR3 DNA: TGCAGCGTTGAAATGGGTGTGGCTGGAAACACCATATATTTT; CDR3 protein: CSVEMGVAGNTIYF
clone size: many; J gene: TRBJ2-3; D gene: TRBD1; V gene: TRBV11-2; CDR3 DNA: TGTGCCAGCAGCCGTGGACAGGGGGCGAACACAGATACGCAGTATTTT; CDR3 protein: CASSRGQGANTDTQYF
clone size: .; J gene: TRBJ2-7; D gene: .; V gene: TRBV11-2; CDR3 DNA: TGTGCCAGCAGCTTAAGTAGGCTCAACGTTATCTACGAGCAGTACTTC; CDR3 protein: CASSLSRLNVIYEQYF
clone size: few; J gene: TRBJ1-2; D gene: .; V gene: TRBV10-3; CDR3 DNA: TGTGCCATCAGTGAGTCGATGGCAGCTAACTGTGGCTACACCTTC; CDR3 protein: CAISESMAANCGYTF